This TCR beta chain comes out of a study of blood T cell repertoires in COVID-19. Trimming at V came to 6 bases and at J to 5 bases, leaving 7 bases not matched to a gene. There are 14 residues in the CDR3. The V gene's germline CDR1 is MNHEY and CDR2 SVGEGT. The authors' processing: Estimation of nucleated cell counts relied on the amplification of reference gene primers. Sequencing used immunoSEQ multiplex PCR; TCRdb keeps in-frame clones, though not all of them. V and J calls and clone size are copied from that table; D and trimming were computed from the DNA. This sample has some 300,000 clones; roughly 91% occur once, and the top ten carry 2.9%. Participants were placed into cohorts based on the clinical history they reported.

What was sequenced was PBMCs or T cells enriched from blood (not recorded which). This receptor was taken from a woman aged 50 to 60 who had been exposed to COVID-19. V gene TRBV6-2 or TRBV6-3 combines with J gene TRBJ2-7; 10 bases are a match to TRBD1. The CDR3 reads CASSMRQGANEQYF. The CDR3, as DNA: TGTGCCAGCAGCATGCGACAGGGGGCTAACGAGCAGTACTTC.